This T cell receptor beta chain came from a study of T-cell memory formation after mild COVID-19. TCRdb re-derived calls from the 5' RACE reads in MiXCR, one entry per CDR3 protein. Of roughly 370,000 distinct CDR3 sequences detected, 16% appear once; the ten largest clones hold 20% to 25%. V lost 5 bases, J lost 1 base, and 14 bases lay in between. The CDR3 is made up of 15 amino acids. The sample holds a few counts of this clonotype. This TCR came from a man between 18 and 35 years old who had mild COVID-19 (a few samples of this study predate the infection). Cell type and time point are not known. V gene TRBV12-3 or TRBV12-4 combines with J gene TRBJ1-1; maybe TRBD1 (6 bases). The sample comprised PBMCs or a T cell subset sorted from them (not recorded which). In DNA, the CDR3 is TGTGCCAGCAGTATTACAGGGATCGGGAACACTGAAGCTTTCTTT. This translates into CASSITGIGNTEAFF.